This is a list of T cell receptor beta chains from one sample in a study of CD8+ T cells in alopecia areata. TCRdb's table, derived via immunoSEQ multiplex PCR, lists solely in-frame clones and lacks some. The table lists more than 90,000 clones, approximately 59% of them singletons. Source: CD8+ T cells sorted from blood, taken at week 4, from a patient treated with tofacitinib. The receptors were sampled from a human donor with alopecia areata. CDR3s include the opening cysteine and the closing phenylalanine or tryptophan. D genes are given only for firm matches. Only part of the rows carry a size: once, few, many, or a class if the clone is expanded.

CSVGTSYEQYF,TGCAGCGTTGGGACTTCCTACGAGCAGTACTTC,TRBJ2-7,TRBV29-1,.,.
CSGGTYNEQFF,TGCAGCGGGGGGACATACAATGAGCAGTTCTTC,TRBJ2-1,TRBV29-1,.,.
CSVAGQGAGELFF,TGCAGCGTTGCGGGACAGGGGGCCGGGGAGCTGTTTTTT,TRBJ2-2,TRBV29-1,TRBD1,few
CATSRVLTGGQPQHF,TGTGCCACCAGCAGAGTACTGACTGGGGGTCAGCCCCAGCATTTT,TRBJ1-5,TRBV15,.,.
CAWSSGTGGGYGYTF,TGTGCCTGGAGTTCGGGGACAGGGGGCGGCTATGGCTACACCTTC,TRBJ1-2,TRBV30,TRBD1,.
CATSRAGGSNQPQHF,TGTGCCACCAGCAGAGCAGGGGGCAGCAATCAGCCCCAGCATTTT,TRBJ1-5,TRBV15,TRBD1,few
CSAQTFYGYTF,TGCAGTGCACAAACCTTCTATGGCTACACCTTC,TRBJ1-2,TRBV20-1,.,.
CASSEGPTNEKLFF,TGTGCCAGCAGTGAAGGACCAACTAATGAAAAACTGTTTTTT,TRBJ1-4,TRBV6-1,.,few
CASSVGRETQYF,TGTGCCAGCAGCGTGGGACGGGAGACCCAGTACTTC,TRBJ2-5,TRBV7-9,.,.
CASSFRTEQYF,TGTGCCAGCAGCTTTCGGACCGAGCAGTACTTC,TRBJ2-7,TRBV7-9,.,.
CASSLGTGANGYTF,TGTGCCAGCAGCTTGGGGACAGGGGCAAATGGCTACACCTTC,TRBJ1-2,TRBV5-6,TRBD1,.
CSVEQGDFPETQYF,TGCAGCGTTGAACAGGGGGACTTCCCGGAGACCCAGTACTTC,TRBJ2-5,TRBV29-1,.,.
CASSENLSYEQYF,TGTGCCAGCAGTGAGAACCTCTCCTACGAGCAGTACTTC,TRBJ2-7,TRBV6-1,.,.
CSVEGQGPYNEQFF,TGCAGCGTTGAAGGTCAGGGCCCCTACAATGAGCAGTTCTTC,TRBJ2-1,TRBV29-1,.,.